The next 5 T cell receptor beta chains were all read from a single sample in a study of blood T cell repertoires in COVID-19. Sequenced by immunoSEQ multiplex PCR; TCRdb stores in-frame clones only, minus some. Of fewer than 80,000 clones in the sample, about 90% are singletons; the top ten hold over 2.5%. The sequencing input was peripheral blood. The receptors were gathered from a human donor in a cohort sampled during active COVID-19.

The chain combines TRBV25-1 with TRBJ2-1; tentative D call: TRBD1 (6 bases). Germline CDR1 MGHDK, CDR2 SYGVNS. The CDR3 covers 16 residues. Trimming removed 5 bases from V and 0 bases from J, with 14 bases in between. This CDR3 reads CASSRHGTPSYNEQFF. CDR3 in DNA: TGTGCCAGCAGTAGGCATGGGACACCCTCCTACAATGAGCAGTTCTTC. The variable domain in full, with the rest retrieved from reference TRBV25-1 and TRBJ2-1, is EADIYQTPRYLVIGTGKKITLECSQTMGHDKMYWYQQDPGMELHLIHYSYGVNSTEKGDLSSESTVSRIRTEHFPLTLESARPSHTSQYLCASSRHGTPSYNEQFFGPGTRLTVL.

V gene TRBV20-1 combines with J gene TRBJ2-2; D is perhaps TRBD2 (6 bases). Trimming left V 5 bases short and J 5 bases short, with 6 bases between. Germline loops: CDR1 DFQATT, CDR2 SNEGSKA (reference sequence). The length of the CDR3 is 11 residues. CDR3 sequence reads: CSARGTGELFF. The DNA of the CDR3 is TGCAGTGCTCGGGGGACCGGGGAGCTGTTTTTT.

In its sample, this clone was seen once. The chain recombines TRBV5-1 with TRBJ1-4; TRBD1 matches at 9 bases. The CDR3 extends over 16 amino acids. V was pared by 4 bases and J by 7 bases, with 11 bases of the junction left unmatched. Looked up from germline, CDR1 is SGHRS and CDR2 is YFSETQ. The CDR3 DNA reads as TGCGCCAGCAGCGACCCGGACAGGGGAGATGCTGAAAAACTGTTTTTT. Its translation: CASSDPDRGDAEKLFF.

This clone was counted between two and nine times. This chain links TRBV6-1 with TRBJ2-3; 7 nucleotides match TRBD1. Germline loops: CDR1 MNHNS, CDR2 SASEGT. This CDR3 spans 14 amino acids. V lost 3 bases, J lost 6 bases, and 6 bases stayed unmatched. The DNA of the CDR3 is TGTGCCAGCAGTGATTGGGGCAGGGGGGATACGCAGTATTTT. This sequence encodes CASSDWGRGDTQYF.

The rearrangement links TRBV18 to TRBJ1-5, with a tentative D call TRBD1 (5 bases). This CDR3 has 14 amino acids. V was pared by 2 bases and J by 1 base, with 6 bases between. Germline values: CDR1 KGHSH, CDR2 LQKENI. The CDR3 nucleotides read TGTGCCAGCTCACCAGGGGCAAGCAATCAGCCCCAGCATTTT. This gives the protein CASSPGASNQPQHF.